The 21 T cell receptor beta chains reported below all come from one sample, sequenced in a study of T-cell reconstitution after alpha-beta-depleted transplantation in children. Unique molecular identifiers were used in preparing the TCRbeta library. TCRdb called the PCR reads again in MiXCR, with one record for every CDR3 protein. This sample has hundreds of thousands of distinct CDR3 sequences, with 13% found just once. This specimen consisted of PBMCs, mostly from graft donor cells, obtained 360 days after TCRalphabeta/CD19-depleted stem cell transplant. The receptors shown here come from a male patient younger than 18 who had a stem cell transplant for acute myeloid leukemia, so the T cells may come from the graft donor.

The genes are TRBV29-1 and TRBJ2-7; D might be TRBD1 (5 bases). Trimming removed 2 bases at V and 0 bases at J, with 14 bases between. CDR3 length: 15 residues. Germline CDR1 SQVTM, CDR2 ANQGSEA. The CDR3 is CSVERGDWGSYEQYF. The CDR3 coding sequence is TGCAGCGTTGAAAGGGGCGACTGGGGCTCCTACGAGCAGTACTTC.

This clonotype was seen more than once but under ten times. The chain recombines TRBV27 with TRBJ1-1, with TRBD1 matching over 7 bases. The CDR3 is 13 amino acids. Germline lookup yields CDR1 MNHEY and CDR2 SMNVEV (reference sequence). The V and J ends lost 2 bases and 8 bases, in that order; junction bases with no gene match: 5. CDR3 DNA sequence: TGTGCCAGCAGTTTACCGACAGGGCCCGAAGCTTTCTTT. Amino acid sequence: CASSLPTGPEAFF.

The chain employs TRBV4-2 and TRBJ2-1; D possibly corresponds to TRBD2 (6 bases). Germline loops: CDR1 LGHNA, CDR2 YNFKEQ. The CDR3 loop spans 16 amino acids. With 7 bases removed from V and 4 bases from J, the gap between germline ends came to 20 bases. The CDR3 DNA reads as TGTGCCAGCACCCCCACGCTTGAGCGGGTATACAATGAGCAGTTCTTC. Amino acid sequence: CASTPTLERVYNEQFF.

This clonotype was detected a few times. The chain uses TRBV29-1 and TRBJ2-7; D may be TRBD1 (6 bases). This CDR3 has 13 residues. Trimming took 3 bases from V and 2 from J, leaving 11 bases between them. CDR1 is SQVTM, CDR2 ANQGSEA, per germline. The CDR3 DNA reads TGCAGCGTTGACAGGGGACCCCCCTACGAGCAGTACTTC. Protein sequence: CSVDRGPPYEQYF.

The V call is TRBV20-1, the J call TRBJ2-7, with a weak D call TRBD2 (6 bases). Germline assignment: CDR1 DFQATT and CDR2 SNEGSKA (reference sequence). Trimming shortened V by 8 bases and J by 6 bases, and 23 bases separated the two germline ends. This CDR3 is 14 amino acids long. The CDR3 sequence is CSYQWGGTTGEQYF. The CDR3 bases are TGCAGTTACCAGTGGGGAGGCACTACTGGCGAGCAGTACTTC.

This clonotype has more than one count but fewer than ten. V gene TRBV29-1 combines with J gene TRBJ1-2; D ambiguous. This CDR3 comprises 13 residues. V shed 5 bases and J shed 5 bases, with 15 bases lying between them. Germline lookup yields CDR1 SQVTM and CDR2 ANQGSEA. The DNA of the CDR3 is TGCAGCGTTTTGGATCGGCAGACATATGGCTACACCTTC. Amino acids: CSVLDRQTYGYTF.

This clonotype was seen a few times. This chain uses TRBV5-1 with TRBJ2-1, with D hard to call. Germline CDR1 SGHRS, CDR2 YFSETQ. The CDR3 has 12 residues. Trimming pared 1 base from V and 9 bases from J, leaving 8 bases between. DNA for the CDR3: TGCGCCAGCAGCTTGAGGCCGGGTGAGCAGTTCTTC. Translation: CASSLRPGEQFF.

The V call is TRBV20-1, the J call TRBJ2-1, with D hard to call. V lost 5 bases and J 5 bases, leaving 16 bases between the germline ends. The CDR3 runs to 14 residues. From germline, CDR1 is DFQATT and CDR2 SNEGSKA (reference sequence). The CDR3 region is CSAPHPSLNNEQFF. CDR3 bases: TGCAGTGCTCCGCACCCCTCACTGAACAATGAGCAGTTCTTC.

This clonotype was picked up many times. In DNA form, the CDR3 reads TGTGCCAGCAGTTATGGGACAGGGGGACAGCCCCAGCATTTT. This sequence encodes CASSYGTGGQPQHF. The chain employs TRBV6-5 and TRBJ1-5; 11 bases align to TRBD1. This CDR3 contains 14 residues. CDR1 MNHEY and CDR2 SVGAGI come from the germline V gene. The J segment lost 7 bases and the V segment lost 3 bases, leaving 2 bases of the junction unmatched.

CDR3 in amino acids: CASSWEASYEQYF. CDR3 coding DNA: TGCGCCAGCAGCTGGGAGGCCTCCTACGAGCAGTACTTC. The chain uses TRBV5-1 and TRBJ2-7; maybe TRBD2 (6 bases). This CDR3 is 13 amino acids long. Germline lookup yields CDR1 SGHRS and CDR2 YFSETQ. V lost 3 bases to trimming and J lost 0 bases, with 7 bases between them.

This clonotype has ten or more counts. The rearrangement joins TRBV11-3 to TRBJ2-3, with a weak D call TRBD1 (5 bases). The CDR3 spans 14 residues. V lost 5 bases and J 7 bases, leaving 16 bases between the germline ends. The V gene's germline CDR1 is SGHNT and CDR2 YENEEA. CDR3 sequence reads: CASSTAQGAHTQYF. Written as DNA, the CDR3 is TGTGCCAGCAGCACCGCCCAAGGGGCTCATACGCAGTATTTT.

This chain uses TRBV7-9 with TRBJ1-1; unclear D gene. Germline lookup yields CDR1 SEHNR and CDR2 FQNEAQ (reference sequence). With 5 bases removed from V and 5 bases from J, the gap between germline ends came to 15 bases. The CDR3 extends over 14 amino acids. The CDR3 coding sequence is TGTGCCAGCAGCCCGACTGGCTTGGGAACTGAAGCTTTCTTT. Its translation: CASSPTGLGTEAFF.

In its sample, this clonotype was seen a few times. The V call is TRBV5-5, the J call TRBJ2-7, with 9 positions matching TRBD2. The junction had 9 bases not matched to a gene; V was cut back by 5 bases and J by 0 bases. This CDR3 region has 16 residues. CDR1 SGHKS and CDR2 YYEKEE come from the germline V gene (reference sequence). The CDR3 bases are TGTGCCAGCAGTCTCTTACAAGCGGGGGGCTCCTACGAGCAGTACTTC. Its protein is CASSLLQAGGSYEQYF.

The J gene is TRBJ2-7, the V gene TRBV29-1, with a possible D match to TRBD2 (5 bases). The CDR3 loop spans 11 amino acids. CDR1 SQVTM and CDR2 ANQGSEA come from the germline V gene. Between the trimmed V and J ends, which lost 7 bases and 2 bases, there was a span of 9 bases. This CDR3 reads CSGRGTYEQYF. In nucleotides, the CDR3 is TGCAGCGGACGGGGAACCTACGAGCAGTACTTC.

This chain links TRBV4-3 with TRBJ2-1; D might be TRBD1 (6 bases). Germline V lookup: CDR1 LGHNA, CDR2 YSLEER. The V end lost 0 bases, the J end lost 4 bases, and 16 bases lay between the germline ends. The CDR3 sequence is 17 residues long. CDR3 protein: CASSQEDLQGQYNEQFF. CDR3 in DNA: TGCGCCAGCAGCCAAGAGGACCTCCAGGGGCAATACAATGAGCAGTTCTTC.

Many counts were recorded for this clonotype. The V gene is TRBV28, the J gene TRBJ2-5, with D tentatively TRBD2 (5 bases). The V gene's germline CDR1 is MDHEN and CDR2 SYDVKM. With 2 bases removed from V and 5 bases from J, the gap between germline ends came to 12 bases. There are 14 residues in the CDR3. The CDR3 here is CASSLAGSTETQYF. In DNA, the CDR3 is TGTGCCAGCAGTTTAGCGGGTAGCACTGAGACCCAGTACTTC.

The chain links TRBV12-5 to TRBJ1-2; TRBD1 might be the D (6 bases). Trimming took 6 bases from V and 0 from J, leaving 14 bases between them. The CDR3 length is 15 residues. The germline V gene encodes CDR1 LGHNT and CDR2 FRNRAP. The CDR3: CASGEGGPTNYGYTF. The CDR3 DNA follows: TGTGCTAGTGGGGAGGGGGGCCCAACTAACTATGGCTACACCTTC.

This clonotype was seen only a few times. The chain is built from TRBV5-1 and TRBJ1-1; 7 nucleotides match TRBD1. Germline assignment: CDR1 SGHRS and CDR2 YFSETQ. V was clipped by 1 base and J by 4 bases; unmatched bases: 4. This CDR3 spans 14 amino acids. As DNA, the CDR3 is TGCGCCAGCAGCTTGACAGGGGACGGCACTGAAGCTTTCTTT. This codes for CASSLTGDGTEAFF.

This clonotype was seen many times. The rearrangement joins TRBV9 to TRBJ2-3, with D tentatively TRBD2 (6 bases). Trimming took 0 bases from V and 0 from J, leaving 11 bases between them. Germline-derived CDR1 and CDR2 are SGDLS and YYNGEE. The CDR3 length is 16 residues. The CDR3 protein is CASSVAISGSTDTQYF. The CDR3 DNA reads as TGTGCCAGCAGCGTAGCTATTAGCGGTAGCACAGATACGCAGTATTTT.

This chain links TRBV29-1 with TRBJ2-3; D call uncertain. In germline, CDR1 is SQVTM, CDR2 ANQGSEA. The CDR3 covers 13 residues. Trimming removed 4 bases from V and 2 bases from J, with 10 bases in between. CDR3: CSVGGSFTDTQYF. The CDR3 DNA reads as TGCAGCGTTGGGGGAAGCTTCACAGATACGCAGTATTTT.

This chain joins TRBV12-3 or TRBV12-4 and TRBJ2-1; D is undetermined. V lost 2 bases and J lost 9, with 17 bases in between. CDR3 length equals 15 residues. The CDR3 region has the DNA TGTGCCAGCAGTTTAACGTGGCCCCCGAATAGTGAGCAGTTCTTC. This gives the protein CASSLTWPPNSEQFF.